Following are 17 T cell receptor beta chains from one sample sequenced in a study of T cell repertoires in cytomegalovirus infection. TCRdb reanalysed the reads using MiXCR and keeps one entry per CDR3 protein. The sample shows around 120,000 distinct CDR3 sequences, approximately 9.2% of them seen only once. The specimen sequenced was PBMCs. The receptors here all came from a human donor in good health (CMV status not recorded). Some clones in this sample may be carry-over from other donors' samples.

The chain's CDR3 is CASSIRTALSLYGYTF. The CDR3 bases are TGTGCCAGCAGCATTCGGACAGCTCTCTCACTCTATGGCTACACCTTC. The V call is TRBV5-4, the J call TRBJ1-2, with a tentative D call TRBD1 (6 bases). The V end lost 4 bases, the J end lost 4 bases, and 20 bases lay between the germline ends. Germline V gives CDR1 SGHNT, CDR2 YYREEE (reference sequence). This CDR3 spans 16 amino acids.

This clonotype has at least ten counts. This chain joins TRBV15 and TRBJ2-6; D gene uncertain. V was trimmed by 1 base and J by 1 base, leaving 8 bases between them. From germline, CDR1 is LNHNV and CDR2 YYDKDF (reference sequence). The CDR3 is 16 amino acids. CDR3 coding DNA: TGTGCCACCAGCAGAGGAGACGAGTCTGGGGCCAACGTCCTGACTTTC. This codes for CATSRGDESGANVLTF.

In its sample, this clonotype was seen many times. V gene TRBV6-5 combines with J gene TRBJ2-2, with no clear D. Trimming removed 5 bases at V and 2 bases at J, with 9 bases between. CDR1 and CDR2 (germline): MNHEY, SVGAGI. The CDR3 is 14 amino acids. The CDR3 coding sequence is TGTGCCAGCAGTAGGACGGTTAACACCGGGGAGCTGTTTTTT. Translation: CASSRTVNTGELFF.

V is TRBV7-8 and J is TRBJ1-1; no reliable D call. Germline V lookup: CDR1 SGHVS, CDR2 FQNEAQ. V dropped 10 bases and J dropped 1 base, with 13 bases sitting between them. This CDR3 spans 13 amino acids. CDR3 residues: CATLGLSNTEAFF. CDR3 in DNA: TGTGCCACCTTGGGCCTCTCGAACACTGAAGCTTTCTTT. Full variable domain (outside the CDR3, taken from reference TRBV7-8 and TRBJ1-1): GAGVSQSPRYKVAKRGQDVALRCDPISGHVSLFWYQQALGQGPEFLTYFQNEAQLDKSGLPSDRFFAERPEGSVSTLKIQRTQQEDSAVYLCATLGLSNTEAFFGQGTRLTVV.

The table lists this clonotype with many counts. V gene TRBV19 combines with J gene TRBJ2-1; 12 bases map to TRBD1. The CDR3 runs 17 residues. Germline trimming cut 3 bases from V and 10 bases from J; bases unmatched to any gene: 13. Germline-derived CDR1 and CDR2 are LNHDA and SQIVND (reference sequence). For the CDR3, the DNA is TGTGCCAGTAGTATCCCCATTTGGGACAGGGGGCTTAACGAGCAGTTCTTC. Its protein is CASSIPIWDRGLNEQFF.

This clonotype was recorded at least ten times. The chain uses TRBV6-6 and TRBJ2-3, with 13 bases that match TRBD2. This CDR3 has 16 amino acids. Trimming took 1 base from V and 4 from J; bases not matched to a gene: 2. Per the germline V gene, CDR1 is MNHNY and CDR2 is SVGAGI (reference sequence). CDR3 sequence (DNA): TGTGCCAGCAGTTACTGGACTAGCGGGAGTGCAGATACGCAGTATTTT. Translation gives CASSYWTSGSADTQYF.

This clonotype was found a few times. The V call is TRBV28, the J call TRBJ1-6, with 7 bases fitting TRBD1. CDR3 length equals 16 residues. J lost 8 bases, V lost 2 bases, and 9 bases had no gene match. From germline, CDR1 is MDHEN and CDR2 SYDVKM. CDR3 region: CASSLTAGGADSPLHF. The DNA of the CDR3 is TGTGCCAGCAGTTTAACGGCAGGGGGGGCGGATTCACCCCTCCACTTT.

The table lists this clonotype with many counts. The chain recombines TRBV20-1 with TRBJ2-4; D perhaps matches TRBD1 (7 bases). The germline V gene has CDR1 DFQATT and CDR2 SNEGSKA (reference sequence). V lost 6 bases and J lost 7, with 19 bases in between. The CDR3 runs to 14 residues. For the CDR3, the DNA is TGCAGTGCCCGGACAGGCTATCGGGAGAACATTCAGTACTTC. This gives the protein CSARTGYRENIQYF.

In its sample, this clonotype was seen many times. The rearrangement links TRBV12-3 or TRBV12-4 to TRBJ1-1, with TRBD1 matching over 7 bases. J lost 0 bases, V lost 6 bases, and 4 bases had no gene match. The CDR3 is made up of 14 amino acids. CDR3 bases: TGTGCCAGCAGAAACAGGGGCTTGAACACTGAAGCTTTCTTT. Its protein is CASRNRGLNTEAFF.

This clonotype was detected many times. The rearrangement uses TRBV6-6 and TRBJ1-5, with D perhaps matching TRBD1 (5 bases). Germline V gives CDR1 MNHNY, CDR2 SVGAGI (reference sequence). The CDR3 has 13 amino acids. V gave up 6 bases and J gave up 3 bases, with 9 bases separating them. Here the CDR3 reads CASRSGPNQPQHF. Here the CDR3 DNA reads TGTGCCAGCAGATCGGGGCCCAATCAGCCCCAGCATTTT.

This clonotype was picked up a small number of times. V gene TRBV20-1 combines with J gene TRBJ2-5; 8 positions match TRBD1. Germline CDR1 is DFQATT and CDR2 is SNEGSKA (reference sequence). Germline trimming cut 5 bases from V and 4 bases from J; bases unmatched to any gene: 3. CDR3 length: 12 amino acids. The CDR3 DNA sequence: TGCAGTGCTCGTACAGGGGGAGAGACCCAGTACTTC. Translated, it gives CSARTGGETQYF.

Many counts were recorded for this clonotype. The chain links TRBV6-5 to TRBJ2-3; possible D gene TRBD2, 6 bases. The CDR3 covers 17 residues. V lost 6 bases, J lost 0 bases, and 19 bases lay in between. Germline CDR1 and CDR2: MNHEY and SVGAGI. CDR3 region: CASSANHASASTDTQYF. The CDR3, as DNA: TGTGCCAGCAGCGCTAACCATGCTAGCGCGAGCACAGATACGCAGTATTTT.

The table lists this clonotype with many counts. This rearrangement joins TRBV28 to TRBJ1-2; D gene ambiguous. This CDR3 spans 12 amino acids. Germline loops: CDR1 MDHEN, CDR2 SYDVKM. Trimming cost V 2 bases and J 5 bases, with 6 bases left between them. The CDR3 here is CASSLRRYGYTF. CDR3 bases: TGTGCCAGCAGTTTAAGGCGGTATGGCTACACCTTC.

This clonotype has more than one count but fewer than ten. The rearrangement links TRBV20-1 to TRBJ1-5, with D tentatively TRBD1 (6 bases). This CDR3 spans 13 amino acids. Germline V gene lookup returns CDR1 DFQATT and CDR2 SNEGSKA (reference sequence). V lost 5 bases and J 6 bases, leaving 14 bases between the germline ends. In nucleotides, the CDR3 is TGCAGTGCTGCTACAGGGTTATCTCAGCCCCAGCATTTT. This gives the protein CSAATGLSQPQHF.

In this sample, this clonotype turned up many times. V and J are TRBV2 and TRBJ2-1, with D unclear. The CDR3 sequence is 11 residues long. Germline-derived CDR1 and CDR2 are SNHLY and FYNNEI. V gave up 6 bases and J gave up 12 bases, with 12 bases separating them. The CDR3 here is CASSSQARQFF. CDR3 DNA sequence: TGTGCCAGCAGCTCACAAGCGAGGCAGTTCTTC.

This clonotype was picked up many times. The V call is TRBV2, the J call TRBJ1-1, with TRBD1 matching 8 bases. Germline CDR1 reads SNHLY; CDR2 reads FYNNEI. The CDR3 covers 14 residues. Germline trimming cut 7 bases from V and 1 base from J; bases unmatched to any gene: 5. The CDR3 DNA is TGTGCCAGCAAGAACAGGGGGGGGAACACTGAAGCTTTCTTT. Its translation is CASKNRGGNTEAFF.

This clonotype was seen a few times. CDR3 region: CASSRTGLGGYTF. The CDR3 nucleotides read TGTGCCAGCAGTCGGACAGGGTTGGGTGGCTACACCTTC. V and J are TRBV12-3 or TRBV12-4 and TRBJ1-2; 8 nucleotides align to TRBD1. The CDR3 sequence is 13 residues long. Germline trimming cut 5 bases from V and 7 bases from J; bases unmatched to any gene: 6.